The clone carrying this TCR beta chain has only a few counts. Germline assignment: CDR1 GTSNPN and CDR2 SVGIG (reference sequence). J was trimmed by 1 base and V by 2 bases; bases with no gene match: 3. The CDR3 contains 14 residues. When the RNA was reverse transcribed, random hexamers were used with an input of about 0.45 to 1 ug. Each CDR3 protein is one row after TCRdb ran MiXCR on the immunoSEQ multiplex PCR reads. The data hold some 300,000 distinct CDR3 sequences, with almost 85% observed a single time. The data were obtained in a study of CD8 T cells in Susac syndrome. CD8+ and CD4+ T cells from blood underwent TCR beta sequencing, which was carried out in a high-throughput format. In the multiple sclerosis control group, patients were treatment-naive and had stable or active relapsing-remitting disease.

The gene calls are TRBV30 and TRBJ1-1; 8 bases match TRBD1. The sample taken for sequencing was CD8+ T cells from PBMCs. This TCR derives from a human donor with multiple sclerosis. CDR3 in amino acids: CAWSPGTGNTEAFF. CDR3 nucleotides: TGTGCCTGGAGTCCCGGGACAGGGAACACTGAAGCTTTCTTT.